These 2 T cell receptor beta chains came from one sample sequenced in a study of shared clonotypes between healthy human individuals. Libraries were prepared by immunoSEQ multiplex PCR; TCRdb keeps only in-frame clonotypes and omits some of them. The sample holds some 2 million clones, over 85% seen once. Cells designated naive CD8 were CD45RO-negative and were positively selected for CCR7, with terminally differentiated effector memory CD45RA+ cells excluded. Material for sequencing was naive CD8+ T cells sorted from blood. All receptors derive from a man aged 18-30 years in good health.

The rearrangement uses TRBV27 and TRBJ2-1, with D possibly TRBD2 on 6 matching bases. Between the trimmed V and J ends, which lost 8 bases and 4 bases, there was a span of 12 bases. There are 13 residues in the CDR3. CDR1 and CDR2 from the germline V gene are MNHEY and SMNVEV (reference sequence). The CDR3 region is CASEGGSYNEQFF. CDR3 nucleotides: TGTGCCAGCGAGGGAGGATCATACAATGAGCAGTTCTTC.

The rearrangement links TRBV5-1 to TRBJ2-1; no clear D gene. Trimming took 5 bases from V and 5 from J, leaving 11 bases between them. The CDR3 loop spans 13 amino acids. Germline CDR1 reads SGHRS; CDR2 reads YFSETQ. CDR3 DNA: TGCGCCAGCAGGTTTCCCGAGGACAATGAGCAGTTCTTC. Its translation is CASRFPEDNEQFF.